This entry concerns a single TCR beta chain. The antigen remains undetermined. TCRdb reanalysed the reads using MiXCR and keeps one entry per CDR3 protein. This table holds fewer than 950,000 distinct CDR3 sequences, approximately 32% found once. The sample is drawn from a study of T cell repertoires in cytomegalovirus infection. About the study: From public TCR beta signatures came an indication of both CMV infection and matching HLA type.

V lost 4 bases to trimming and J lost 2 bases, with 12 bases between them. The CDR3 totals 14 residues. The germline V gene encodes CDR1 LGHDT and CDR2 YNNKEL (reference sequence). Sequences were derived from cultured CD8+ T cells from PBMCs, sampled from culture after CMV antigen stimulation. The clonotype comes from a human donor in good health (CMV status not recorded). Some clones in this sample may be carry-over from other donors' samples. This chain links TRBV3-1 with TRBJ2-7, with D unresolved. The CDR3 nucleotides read TGTGCCAGCAGCCGCACGGGCTCAACCTACGAGCAGTACTTC. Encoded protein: CASSRTGSTYEQYF.